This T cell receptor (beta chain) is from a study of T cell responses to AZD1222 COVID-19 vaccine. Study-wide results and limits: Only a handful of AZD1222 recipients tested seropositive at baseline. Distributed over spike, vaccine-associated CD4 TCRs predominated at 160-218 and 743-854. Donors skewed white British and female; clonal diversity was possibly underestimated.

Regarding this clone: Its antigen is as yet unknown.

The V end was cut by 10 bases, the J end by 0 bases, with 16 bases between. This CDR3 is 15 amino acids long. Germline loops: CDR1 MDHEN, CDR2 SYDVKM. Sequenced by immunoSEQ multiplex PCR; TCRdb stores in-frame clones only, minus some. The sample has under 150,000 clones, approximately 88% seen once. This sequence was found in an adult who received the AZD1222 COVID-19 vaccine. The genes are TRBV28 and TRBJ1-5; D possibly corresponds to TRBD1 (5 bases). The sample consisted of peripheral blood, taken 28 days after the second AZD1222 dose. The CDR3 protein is CATYPGGISNQPQHF. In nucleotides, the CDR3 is TGTGCCACCTACCCCGGGGGAATTAGCAATCAGCCCCAGCATTTT.